A selection of T cell receptor beta chains follows, all from one sample in a study of response to subunit inactivated influenza vaccine. From the RT-PCR reads, TCRdb called clonotypes with MiXCR, one entry per CDR3 protein. This table has some 160,000 distinct CDR3 sequences, approximately 11% appearing once. The specimen was non-naive T cells sorted from PBMCs, collected about 40 days after vaccination. All receptors derive from a man aged 50-60 years who received an inactivated influenza vaccine. Each CDR3 is given with its conserved first and last residue. The D gene is left open where the match is weak. Clone size is stated in some rows and not others, as once, few, many or a class when expanded.

D gene: .
J gene: TRBJ2-3
clone size: many
V gene: TRBV7-2
CDR3 protein: CASSLRRGFESGDTQYF
CDR3 DNA: TGTGCCAGCAGCTTGCGCAGGGGTTTCGAGTCGGGAGATACGCAGTATTTT

D gene: TRBD1
J gene: TRBJ1-5
clone size: .
V gene: TRBV6-5
CDR3 protein: CASSSKTGGSQPQHF
CDR3 DNA: TGTGCCAGCAGTTCAAAAACAGGGGGCAGTCAGCCCCAGCATTTT

D gene: TRBD2
J gene: TRBJ2-7
clone size: many
V gene: TRBV20-1
CDR3 protein: CSARDSSLYHSGSSEQYF
CDR3 DNA: TGCAGTGCTAGAGATTCATCGCTCTATCACAGCGGGAGTTCCGAGCAGTACTTC

D gene: TRBD2
J gene: TRBJ2-5
clone size: .
V gene: TRBV20-1
CDR3 protein: CSASYSGSGETQYF
CDR3 DNA: TGCAGTGCTAGTTATAGCGGGAGTGGTGAGACCCAGTACTTC

D gene: TRBD2
J gene: TRBJ2-5
clone size: .
V gene: TRBV20-1
CDR3 protein: CSAVIAGHGTQYF
CDR3 DNA: TGCAGTGCAGTTATAGCGGGGCACGGGACCCAGTACTTC

D gene: TRBD1
J gene: TRBJ2-7
clone size: few
V gene: TRBV5-6
CDR3 protein: CASSEDRGSYEQYF
CDR3 DNA: TGTGCCAGCAGCGAGGACAGGGGGTCCTACGAGCAGTACTTC

D gene: .
J gene: TRBJ2-7
clone size: .
V gene: TRBV28
CDR3 protein: CASRTDGTYEQYF
CDR3 DNA: TGTGCCAGCAGGACGGACGGTACCTACGAGCAGTACTTC

D gene: TRBD1
J gene: TRBJ1-5
clone size: .
V gene: TRBV20-1
CDR3 protein: CSAREAGGYDQPQHF
CDR3 DNA: TGCAGTGCTAGAGAGGCAGGGGGGTACGATCAGCCCCAGCATTTT

D gene: .
J gene: TRBJ2-3
clone size: many
V gene: TRBV3-1
CDR3 protein: CASSQVAQRTDTQYF
CDR3 DNA: TGTGCCAGCAGCCAAGTCGCCCAGCGCACAGATACGCAGTATTTT

D gene: .
J gene: TRBJ2-5
clone size: many
V gene: TRBV7-8
CDR3 protein: CASSSGLEETQYF
CDR3 DNA: TGTGCCAGCAGCTCGGGACTCGAAGAGACCCAGTACTTC

D gene: .
J gene: TRBJ2-3
clone size: many
V gene: TRBV7-8
CDR3 protein: CASSLGTVYTDTQYF
CDR3 DNA: TGTGCCAGCAGCTTAGGGACAGTTTACACAGATACGCAGTATTTT

D gene: TRBD1
J gene: TRBJ1-6
clone size: .
V gene: TRBV5-1
CDR3 protein: CASSLAGTGSPLHF
CDR3 DNA: TGCGCCAGCAGCTTGGCCGGGACAGGTTCACCCCTCCACTTT

D gene: .
J gene: TRBJ2-1
clone size: many
V gene: TRBV5-1
CDR3 protein: CASSYDSYNEQFF
CDR3 DNA: TGCGCCAGCAGTTATGACAGTTACAATGAGCAGTTCTTC

D gene: .
J gene: TRBJ2-1
clone size: many
V gene: TRBV9
CDR3 protein: CASSVDYNEQFF
CDR3 DNA: TGTGCCAGCAGCGTAGATTACAATGAGCAGTTCTTC

D gene: TRBD1
J gene: TRBJ1-4
clone size: few
V gene: TRBV28
CDR3 protein: CASSFGTGGREKLFF
CDR3 DNA: TGTGCCAGCAGTTTCGGGACAGGGGGTCGGGAAAAACTGTTTTTT

D gene: .
J gene: TRBJ1-1
clone size: .
V gene: TRBV7-2
CDR3 protein: CASRGSGGTSQAEAFF
CDR3 DNA: TGTGCCAGCAGGGGTTCTGGGGGCACGTCTCAGGCTGAAGCTTTCTTT

D gene: .
J gene: TRBJ2-7
clone size: few
V gene: TRBV12-3/TRBV12-4
CDR3 protein: CASSRGVVRYEQYF
CDR3 DNA: TGTGCCAGCAGTAGAGGGGTGGTTCGCTACGAGCAGTACTTC

D gene: .
J gene: TRBJ2-5
clone size: few
V gene: TRBV5-1
CDR3 protein: CASSLQPAQQETQYF
CDR3 DNA: TGCGCCAGCAGCTTGCAACCGGCTCAACAAGAGACCCAGTACTTC

D gene: .
J gene: TRBJ2-2
clone size: .
V gene: TRBV6-5
CDR3 protein: CASGLPPGFNTGELFF
CDR3 DNA: TGTGCCAGCGGTCTACCCCCGGGCTTCAACACCGGGGAGCTGTTTTTT

D gene: .
J gene: TRBJ2-5
clone size: many
V gene: TRBV3-1
CDR3 protein: CASSQFQVETQYF
CDR3 DNA: TGTGCCAGCAGCCAATTTCAAGTGGAGACCCAGTACTTC

D gene: .
J gene: TRBJ2-5
clone size: .
V gene: TRBV6-1
CDR3 protein: CASSEGLTYQETQYF
CDR3 DNA: TGTGCCAGCAGCGAGGGACTGACGTACCAAGAGACCCAGTACTTC

D gene: TRBD2
J gene: TRBJ2-5
clone size: many
V gene: TRBV5-1
CDR3 protein: CASSPRTSGQETQYF
CDR3 DNA: TGCGCCAGCAGCCCTCGGACTAGCGGCCAAGAGACCCAGTACTTC

D gene: TRBD2
J gene: TRBJ2-1
clone size: many
V gene: TRBV29-1
CDR3 protein: CSVDIIPIAGGYNEQFF
CDR3 DNA: TGCAGCGTCGATATTATCCCAATAGCGGGAGGGTACAATGAGCAGTTCTTC

D gene: .
J gene: TRBJ2-6
clone size: .
V gene: TRBV9
CDR3 protein: CASSVSIGANVLTF
CDR3 DNA: TGTGCCAGCAGCGTATCCATTGGGGCCAACGTCCTGACTTTC

D gene: TRBD2
J gene: TRBJ2-1
clone size: many
V gene: TRBV29-1
CDR3 protein: CSVVPRGLGFNEQFF
CDR3 DNA: TGCAGCGTTGTCCCGAGGGGACTAGGCTTCAATGAGCAGTTCTTC

D gene: .
J gene: TRBJ1-1
clone size: .
V gene: TRBV28
CDR3 protein: CASKLDGLNTEAFF
CDR3 DNA: TGTGCCAGCAAATTGGACGGACTGAACACTGAAGCTTTCTTT

D gene: .
J gene: TRBJ2-2
clone size: .
V gene: TRBV24-1
CDR3 protein: CATSDFGAGADTGELFF
CDR3 DNA: TGTGCCACCAGTGATTTTGGTGCGGGGGCTGACACCGGGGAGCTGTTTTTT

D gene: .
J gene: TRBJ2-1
clone size: many
V gene: TRBV28
CDR3 protein: CASSFSGPTGDEQFF
CDR3 DNA: TGTGCCAGCAGTTTCAGCGGACCCACCGGGGATGAGCAGTTCTTC

D gene: .
J gene: TRBJ1-1
clone size: .
V gene: TRBV10-3
CDR3 protein: CAISVGIQTEAFF
CDR3 DNA: TGTGCCATCAGTGTCGGCATCCAGACTGAAGCTTTCTTT

D gene: .
J gene: TRBJ1-4
clone size: many
V gene: TRBV12-3/TRBV12-4
CDR3 protein: CASSPAGGRSEKLFF
CDR3 DNA: TGTGCCAGCAGTCCGGCGGGGGGCAGGAGTGAAAAACTGTTTTTT

D gene: .
J gene: TRBJ2-5
clone size: .
V gene: TRBV18
CDR3 protein: CASSPPARAETQYF
CDR3 DNA: TGTGCCAGCTCACCCCCCGCTAGGGCAGAGACCCAGTACTTC

D gene: .
J gene: TRBJ2-3
clone size: .
V gene: TRBV7-2
CDR3 protein: CASSPATTGDTQYF
CDR3 DNA: TGTGCCAGCAGCCCAGCTACCACGGGAGATACGCAGTATTTT

D gene: TRBD1
J gene: TRBJ2-7
clone size: few
V gene: TRBV20-1
CDR3 protein: CSARDPSGGGPRSYEQYF
CDR3 DNA: TGCAGTGCTAGAGATCCTTCAGGGGGCGGCCCCCGATCCTACGAGCAGTACTTC

D gene: .
J gene: TRBJ2-7
clone size: many
V gene: TRBV5-1
CDR3 protein: CASSFNGDGGSYEQYF
CDR3 DNA: TGCGCCAGCAGCTTCAACGGGGACGGAGGTTCCTACGAGCAGTACTTC

D gene: TRBD1
J gene: TRBJ1-2
clone size: many
V gene: TRBV5-1
CDR3 protein: CASSRVGTVEGGYTF
CDR3 DNA: TGCGCCAGCAGCCGCGTCGGGACAGTAGAAGGTGGCTACACCTTC

D gene: .
J gene: TRBJ2-3
clone size: few
V gene: TRBV20-1
CDR3 protein: CSATKGGPTDTQYF
CDR3 DNA: TGCAGTGCCACAAAGGGCGGGCCCACAGATACGCAGTATTTT

D gene: .
J gene: TRBJ2-6
clone size: .
V gene: TRBV11-1
CDR3 protein: CASGDGHSGANVLTF
CDR3 DNA: TGTGCCAGCGGGGACGGCCACTCTGGGGCCAACGTCCTGACTTTC

D gene: TRBD2
J gene: TRBJ2-1
clone size: .
V gene: TRBV10-3
CDR3 protein: CAISESWTSSYEQFF
CDR3 DNA: TGTGCCATCAGTGAGTCTTGGACTAGTTCCTATGAGCAGTTCTTC

D gene: TRBD1
J gene: TRBJ2-5
clone size: few
V gene: TRBV24-1
CDR3 protein: CATSDTGTGLETQYF
CDR3 DNA: TGTGCCACCAGTGACACCGGGACAGGGTTGGAGACCCAGTACTTC

D gene: .
J gene: TRBJ2-7
clone size: few
V gene: TRBV5-6
CDR3 protein: CASSSILSLGEQYF
CDR3 DNA: TGTGCCAGCAGCAGCATCCTCTCCTTAGGCGAGCAGTACTTC

D gene: .
J gene: TRBJ1-1
clone size: .
V gene: TRBV10-3
CDR3 protein: CAIKRGLNTEAFF
CDR3 DNA: TGTGCCATCAAGAGGGGTCTGAACACTGAAGCTTTCTTT

D gene: TRBD2
J gene: TRBJ2-5
clone size: many
V gene: TRBV28
CDR3 protein: CASSLAGGFQETQYF
CDR3 DNA: TGTGCCAGCAGTCTAGCGGGGGGGTTCCAAGAGACCCAGTACTTC

D gene: TRBD1
J gene: TRBJ1-1
clone size: .
V gene: TRBV5-1
CDR3 protein: CASSSGTGVAEAFF
CDR3 DNA: TGCGCCAGCAGCTCCGGGACAGGGGTGGCTGAAGCTTTCTTT

D gene: .
J gene: TRBJ2-7
clone size: .
V gene: TRBV28
CDR3 protein: CASSFWKGLADALLGGEQYF
CDR3 DNA: TGTGCCAGCAGTTTCTGGAAAGGTTTGGCGGACGCACTCCTCGGGGGCGAGCAGTACTTC

D gene: TRBD2
J gene: TRBJ2-5
clone size: few
V gene: TRBV7-2
CDR3 protein: CASSARRTSLQETQYF
CDR3 DNA: TGTGCCAGCAGCGCCCGTCGGACTAGCTTACAAGAGACCCAGTACTTC

D gene: .
J gene: TRBJ1-4
clone size: few
V gene: TRBV5-4
CDR3 protein: CASSLGRPNEKLFF
CDR3 DNA: TGTGCCAGCAGCTTAGGACGGCCTAATGAAAAACTGTTTTTT

D gene: .
J gene: TRBJ2-2
clone size: many
V gene: TRBV28
CDR3 protein: CASGRVTGELFF
CDR3 DNA: TGTGCCAGCGGTCGAGTTACCGGGGAGCTGTTTTTT

D gene: .
J gene: TRBJ2-7
clone size: .
V gene: TRBV12-3/TRBV12-4
CDR3 protein: CASSFGQEAYEQYF
CDR3 DNA: TGTGCCAGCAGTTTTGGGCAGGAGGCCTACGAGCAGTACTTC

D gene: TRBD1
J gene: TRBJ2-7
clone size: few
V gene: TRBV3-1
CDR3 protein: CASSQGGTGRYEQYF
CDR3 DNA: TGTGCCAGCAGCCAAGGAGGGACAGGGAGGTACGAGCAGTACTTC

D gene: TRBD1
J gene: TRBJ1-1
clone size: .
V gene: TRBV29-1
CDR3 protein: CSVRQGARAFF
CDR3 DNA: TGCAGCGTTAGACAGGGGGCGCGAGCTTTCTTT

D gene: TRBD2
J gene: TRBJ2-1
clone size: .
V gene: TRBV10-3
CDR3 protein: CAITTSLAEYNEQFF
CDR3 DNA: TGTGCCATCACCACCTCACTAGCGGAATACAATGAGCAGTTCTTC

D gene: .
J gene: TRBJ2-2
clone size: medium-sized
V gene: TRBV7-2
CDR3 protein: CASSFREAGELFF
CDR3 DNA: TGTGCCAGCAGCTTTCGAGAGGCCGGGGAGCTGTTTTTT

D gene: .
J gene: TRBJ2-1
clone size: once
V gene: TRBV30
CDR3 protein: CAWSLRGLGEQFF
CDR3 DNA: TGTGCCTGGAGTCTAAGAGGTTTAGGTGAGCAGTTCTTC